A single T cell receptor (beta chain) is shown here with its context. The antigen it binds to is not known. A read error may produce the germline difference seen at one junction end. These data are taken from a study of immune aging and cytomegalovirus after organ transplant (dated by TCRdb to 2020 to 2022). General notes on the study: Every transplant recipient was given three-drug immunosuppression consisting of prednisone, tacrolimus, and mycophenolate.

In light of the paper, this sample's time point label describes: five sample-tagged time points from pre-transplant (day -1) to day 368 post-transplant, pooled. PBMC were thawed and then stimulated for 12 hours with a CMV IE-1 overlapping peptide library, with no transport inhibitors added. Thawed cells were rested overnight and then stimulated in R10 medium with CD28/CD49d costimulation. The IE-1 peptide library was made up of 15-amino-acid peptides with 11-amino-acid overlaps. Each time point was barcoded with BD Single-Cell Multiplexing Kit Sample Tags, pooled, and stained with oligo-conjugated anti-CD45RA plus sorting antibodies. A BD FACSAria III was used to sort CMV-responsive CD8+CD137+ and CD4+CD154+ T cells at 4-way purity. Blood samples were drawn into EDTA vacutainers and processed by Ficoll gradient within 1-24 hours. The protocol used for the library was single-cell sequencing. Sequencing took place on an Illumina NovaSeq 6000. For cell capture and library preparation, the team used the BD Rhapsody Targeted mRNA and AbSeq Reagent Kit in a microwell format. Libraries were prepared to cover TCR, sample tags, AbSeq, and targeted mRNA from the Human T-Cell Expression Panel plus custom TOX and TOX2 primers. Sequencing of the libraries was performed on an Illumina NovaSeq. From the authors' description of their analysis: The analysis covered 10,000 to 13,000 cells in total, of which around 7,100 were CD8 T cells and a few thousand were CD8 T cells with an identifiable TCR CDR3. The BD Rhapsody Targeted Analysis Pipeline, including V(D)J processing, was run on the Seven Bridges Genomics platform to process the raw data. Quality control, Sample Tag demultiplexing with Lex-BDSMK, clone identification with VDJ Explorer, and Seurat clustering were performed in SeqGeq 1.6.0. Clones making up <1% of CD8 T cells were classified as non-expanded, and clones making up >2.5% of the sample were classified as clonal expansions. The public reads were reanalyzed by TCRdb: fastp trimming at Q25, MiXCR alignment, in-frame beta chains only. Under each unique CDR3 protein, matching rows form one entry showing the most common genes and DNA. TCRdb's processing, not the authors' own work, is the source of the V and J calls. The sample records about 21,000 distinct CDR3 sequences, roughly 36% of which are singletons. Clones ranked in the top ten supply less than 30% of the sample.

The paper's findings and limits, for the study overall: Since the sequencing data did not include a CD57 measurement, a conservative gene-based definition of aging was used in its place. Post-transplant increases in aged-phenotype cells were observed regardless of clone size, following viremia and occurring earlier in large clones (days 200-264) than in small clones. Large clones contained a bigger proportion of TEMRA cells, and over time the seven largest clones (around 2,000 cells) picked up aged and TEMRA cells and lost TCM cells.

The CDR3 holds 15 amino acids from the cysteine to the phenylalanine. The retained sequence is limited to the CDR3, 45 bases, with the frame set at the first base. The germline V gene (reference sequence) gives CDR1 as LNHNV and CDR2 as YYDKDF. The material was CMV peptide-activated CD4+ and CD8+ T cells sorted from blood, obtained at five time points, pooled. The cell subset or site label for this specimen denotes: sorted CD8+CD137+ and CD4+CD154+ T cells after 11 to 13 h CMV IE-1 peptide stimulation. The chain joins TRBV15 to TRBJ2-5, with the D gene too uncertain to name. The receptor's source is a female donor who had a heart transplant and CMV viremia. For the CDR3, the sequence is CTTSRDQVSPETQYF. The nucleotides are TGTACCACCAGCAGAGATCAAGTCTCCCCTGAGACCCAGTACTTC.